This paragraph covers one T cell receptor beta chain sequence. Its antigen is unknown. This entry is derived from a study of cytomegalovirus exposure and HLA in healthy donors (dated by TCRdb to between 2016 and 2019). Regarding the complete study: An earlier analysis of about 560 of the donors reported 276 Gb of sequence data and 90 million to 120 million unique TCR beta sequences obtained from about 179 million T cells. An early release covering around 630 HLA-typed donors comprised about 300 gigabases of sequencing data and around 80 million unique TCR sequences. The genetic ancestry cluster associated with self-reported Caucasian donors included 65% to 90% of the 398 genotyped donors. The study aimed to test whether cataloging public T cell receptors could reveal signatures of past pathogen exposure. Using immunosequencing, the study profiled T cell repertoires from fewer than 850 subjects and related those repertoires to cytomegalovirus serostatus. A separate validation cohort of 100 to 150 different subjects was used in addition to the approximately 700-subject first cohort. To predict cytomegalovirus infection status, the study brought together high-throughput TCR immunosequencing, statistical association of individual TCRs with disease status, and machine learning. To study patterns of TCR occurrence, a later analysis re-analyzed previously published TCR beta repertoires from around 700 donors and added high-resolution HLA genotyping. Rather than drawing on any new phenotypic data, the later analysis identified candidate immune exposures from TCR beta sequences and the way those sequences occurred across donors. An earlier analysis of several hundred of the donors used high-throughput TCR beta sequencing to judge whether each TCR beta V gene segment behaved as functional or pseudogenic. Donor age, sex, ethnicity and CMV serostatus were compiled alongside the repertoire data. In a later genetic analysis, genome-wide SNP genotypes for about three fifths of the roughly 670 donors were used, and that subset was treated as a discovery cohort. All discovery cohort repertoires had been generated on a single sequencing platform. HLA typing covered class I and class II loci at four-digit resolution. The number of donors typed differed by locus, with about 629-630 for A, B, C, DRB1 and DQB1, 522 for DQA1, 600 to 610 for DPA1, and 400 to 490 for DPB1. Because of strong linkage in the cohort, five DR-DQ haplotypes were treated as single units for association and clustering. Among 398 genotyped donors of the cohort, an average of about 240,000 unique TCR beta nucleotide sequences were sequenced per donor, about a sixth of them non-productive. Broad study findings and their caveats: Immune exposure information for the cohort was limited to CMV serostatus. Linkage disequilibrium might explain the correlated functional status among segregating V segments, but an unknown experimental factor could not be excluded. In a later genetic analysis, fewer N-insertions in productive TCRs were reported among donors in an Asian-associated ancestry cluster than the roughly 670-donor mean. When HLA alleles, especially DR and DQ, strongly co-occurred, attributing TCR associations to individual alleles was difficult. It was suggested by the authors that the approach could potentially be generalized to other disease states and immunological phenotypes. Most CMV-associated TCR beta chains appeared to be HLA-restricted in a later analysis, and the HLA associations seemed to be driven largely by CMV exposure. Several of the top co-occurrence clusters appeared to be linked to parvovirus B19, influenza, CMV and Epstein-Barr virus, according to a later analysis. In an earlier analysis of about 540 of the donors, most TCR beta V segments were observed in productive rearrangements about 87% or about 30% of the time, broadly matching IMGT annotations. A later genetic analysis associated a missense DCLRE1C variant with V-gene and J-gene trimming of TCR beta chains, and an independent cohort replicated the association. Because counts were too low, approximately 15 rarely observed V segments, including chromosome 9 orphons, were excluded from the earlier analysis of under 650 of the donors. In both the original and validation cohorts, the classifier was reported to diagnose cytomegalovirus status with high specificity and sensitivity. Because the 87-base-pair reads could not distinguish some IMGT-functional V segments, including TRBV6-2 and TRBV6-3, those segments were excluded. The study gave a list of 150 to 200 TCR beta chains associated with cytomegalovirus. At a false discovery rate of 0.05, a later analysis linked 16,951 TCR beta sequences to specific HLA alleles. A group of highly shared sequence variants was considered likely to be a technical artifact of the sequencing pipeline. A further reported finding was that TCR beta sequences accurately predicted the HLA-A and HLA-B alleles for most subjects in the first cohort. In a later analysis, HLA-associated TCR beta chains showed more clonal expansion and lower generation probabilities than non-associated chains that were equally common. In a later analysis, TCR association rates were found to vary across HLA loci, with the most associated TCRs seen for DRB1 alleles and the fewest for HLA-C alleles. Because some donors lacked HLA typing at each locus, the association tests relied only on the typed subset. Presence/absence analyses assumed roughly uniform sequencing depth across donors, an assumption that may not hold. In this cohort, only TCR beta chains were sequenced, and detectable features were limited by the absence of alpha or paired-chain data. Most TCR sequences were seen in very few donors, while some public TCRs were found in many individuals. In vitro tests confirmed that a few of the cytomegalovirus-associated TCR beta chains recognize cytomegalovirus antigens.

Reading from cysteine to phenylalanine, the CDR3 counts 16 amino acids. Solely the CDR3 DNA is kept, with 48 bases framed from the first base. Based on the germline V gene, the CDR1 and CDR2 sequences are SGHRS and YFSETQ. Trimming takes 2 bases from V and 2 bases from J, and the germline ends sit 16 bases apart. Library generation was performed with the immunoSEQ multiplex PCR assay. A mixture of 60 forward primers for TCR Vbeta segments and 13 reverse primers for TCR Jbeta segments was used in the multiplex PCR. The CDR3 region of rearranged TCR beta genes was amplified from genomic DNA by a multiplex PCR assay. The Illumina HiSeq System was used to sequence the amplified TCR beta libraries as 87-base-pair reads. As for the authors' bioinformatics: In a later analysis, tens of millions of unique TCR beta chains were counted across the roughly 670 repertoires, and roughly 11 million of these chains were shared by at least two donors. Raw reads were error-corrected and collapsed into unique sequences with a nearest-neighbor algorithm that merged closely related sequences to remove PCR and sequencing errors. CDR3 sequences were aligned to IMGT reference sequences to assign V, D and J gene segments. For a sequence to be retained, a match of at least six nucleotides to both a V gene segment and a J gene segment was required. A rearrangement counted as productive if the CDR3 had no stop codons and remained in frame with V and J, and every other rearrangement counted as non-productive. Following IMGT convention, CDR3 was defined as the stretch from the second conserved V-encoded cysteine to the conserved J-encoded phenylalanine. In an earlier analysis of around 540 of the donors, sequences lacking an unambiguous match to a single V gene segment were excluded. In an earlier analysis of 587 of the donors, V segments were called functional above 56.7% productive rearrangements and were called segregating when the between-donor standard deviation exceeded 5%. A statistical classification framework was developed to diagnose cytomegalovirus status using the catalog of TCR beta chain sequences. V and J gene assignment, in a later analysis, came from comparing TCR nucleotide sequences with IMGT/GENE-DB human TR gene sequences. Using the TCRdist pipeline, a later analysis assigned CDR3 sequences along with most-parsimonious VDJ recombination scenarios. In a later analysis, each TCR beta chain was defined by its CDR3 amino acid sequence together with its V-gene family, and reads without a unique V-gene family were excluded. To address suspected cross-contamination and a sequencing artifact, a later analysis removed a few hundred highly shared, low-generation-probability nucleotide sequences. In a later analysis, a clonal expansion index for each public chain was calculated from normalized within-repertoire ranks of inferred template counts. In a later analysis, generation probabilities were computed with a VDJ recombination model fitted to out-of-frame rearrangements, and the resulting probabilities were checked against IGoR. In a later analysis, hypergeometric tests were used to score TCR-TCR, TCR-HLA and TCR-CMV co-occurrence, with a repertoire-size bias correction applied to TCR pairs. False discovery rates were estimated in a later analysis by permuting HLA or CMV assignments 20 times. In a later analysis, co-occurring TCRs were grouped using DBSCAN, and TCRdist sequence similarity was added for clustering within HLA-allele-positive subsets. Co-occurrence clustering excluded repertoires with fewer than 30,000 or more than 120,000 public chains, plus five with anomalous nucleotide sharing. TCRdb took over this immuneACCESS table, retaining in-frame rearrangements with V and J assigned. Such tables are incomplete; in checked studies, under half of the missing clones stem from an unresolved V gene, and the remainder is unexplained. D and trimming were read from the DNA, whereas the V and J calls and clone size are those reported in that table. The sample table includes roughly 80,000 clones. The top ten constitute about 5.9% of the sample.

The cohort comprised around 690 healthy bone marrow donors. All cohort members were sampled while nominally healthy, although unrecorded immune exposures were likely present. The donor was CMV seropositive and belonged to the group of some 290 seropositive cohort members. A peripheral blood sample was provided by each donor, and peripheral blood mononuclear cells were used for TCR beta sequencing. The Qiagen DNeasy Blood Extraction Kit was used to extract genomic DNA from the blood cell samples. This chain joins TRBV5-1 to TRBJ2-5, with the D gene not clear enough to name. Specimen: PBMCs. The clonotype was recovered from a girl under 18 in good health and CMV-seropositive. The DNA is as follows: TGCGCCAGCAGCTTCCTGCTCAAGCCCCCTCAAGAGACCCAGTACTTC. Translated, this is CASSFLLKPPQETQYF.